A selection of T cell receptor beta chains follows, all from one sample in a study of T cells expressing NK-cell markers. Each CDR3 protein gets one entry in TCRdb, which reprocessed the 5' RACE reads and gives no DNA. In total, the table holds roughly 5,400 distinct CDR3 sequences. The sequencing input was blood T cells: a sorted CD56 or NKG2C T cell subset, CD4+ or CD8+ T cells, or bulk PBMC T cells (not recorded which). Source of these receptors: a man aged 18 to 29 in good health. CDR3s include the opening cysteine and the closing phenylalanine or tryptophan. The size of a clone is reported for some rows only, either as once, few or many, or as a class for expanded clones.

CASHPQEITEAFF,.,TRBJ1-1,TRBV6-1
CAISVAGGNYNEQFF,.,TRBJ2-1,TRBV10-3
CASSQGLAGVLSYNEQFF,.,TRBJ2-1,TRBV3-1
CSAREGDYGYTF,.,TRBJ1-2,TRBV20-1
CASSPNRANTDTQYF,.,TRBJ2-3,TRBV18
CASRLRQLLSGANVLTF,.,TRBJ2-6,TRBV12-3/TRBV12-4
CASPFIPNTGELFF,medium-sized,TRBJ2-2,TRBV11-2
CASSSPGSTEAFF,.,TRBJ1-1,TRBV7-9
CASSFGGTDTEAFF,.,TRBJ1-1,TRBV7-6
CASSHLRGGSYNEQFF,.,TRBJ2-1,TRBV4-3
CSARTGASSYNSPLHF,.,TRBJ1-6,TRBV20-1
CASSLMPAGGSPTDTQYF,.,TRBJ2-3,TRBV11-2
CATSDLQGNEQFF,.,TRBJ2-1,TRBV24-1
CASSHLRGAAYNEQFF,.,TRBJ2-1,TRBV2
CASSSETGWDYGYTF,.,TRBJ1-2,TRBV7-9
CASSETGIASGANVLTF,.,TRBJ2-6,TRBV2
CASSESGTGDEELFF,.,TRBJ2-2,TRBV9
CATIGTGVTGELFF,.,TRBJ2-2,TRBV10-3
CSARGTNGNTIYF,.,TRBJ1-3,TRBV20-1
CASSVRLALDTGELFF,.,TRBJ2-2,TRBV9
CASSLRAGGTYEQFF,.,TRBJ2-1,TRBV11-3
CASSEVAGVLFEQYF,.,TRBJ2-7,TRBV5-1